This TCR beta chain was documented in a study of CD8 T cells in ankylosing spondylitis. Worth noting for this clonotype: Its cognate antigen is unknown.

Whole-study results and caveats: As reported, disease-linked clones showed significant enrichment in matched ankylosing spondylitis synovial fluid.

TCRdb redid the calling of the 5' RACE reads with MiXCR, one entry per CDR3 protein. This table has about 250,000 distinct CDR3 sequences, around 32% appearing once. The source material was blood, either unsorted or a sorted T cell fraction (not recorded which). The receptor was derived from a male donor with ankylosing spondylitis or in good health (not recorded which).

The CDR3 region is CASTTVSGAWETQYF. CDR3 nucleotides: TGTGCCAGCACCACCGTGAGCGGGGCATGGGAGACCCAGTACTTC. The chain is built from TRBV12-3 or TRBV12-4 and TRBJ2-5; 7 positions agree with TRBD2. This CDR3 is built from 15 residues. Trimming removed 7 bases from V and 5 bases from J; junction bases left unmatched: 13.